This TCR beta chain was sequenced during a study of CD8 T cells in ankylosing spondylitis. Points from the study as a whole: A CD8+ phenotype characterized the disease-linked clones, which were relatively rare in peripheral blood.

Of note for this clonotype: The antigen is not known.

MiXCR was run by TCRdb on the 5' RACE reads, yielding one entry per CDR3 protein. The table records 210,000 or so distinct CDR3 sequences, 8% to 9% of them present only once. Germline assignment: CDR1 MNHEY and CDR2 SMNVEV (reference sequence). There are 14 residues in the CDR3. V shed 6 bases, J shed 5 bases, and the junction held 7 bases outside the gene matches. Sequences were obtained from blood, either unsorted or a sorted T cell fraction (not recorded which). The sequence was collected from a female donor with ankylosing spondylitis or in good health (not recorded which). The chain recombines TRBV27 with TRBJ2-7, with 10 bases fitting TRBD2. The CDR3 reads CASSPSGSINEQYF. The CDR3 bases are TGTGCCAGCAGCCCTAGCGGGAGTATAAACGAGCAGTACTTC.